These T cell receptor beta chains were read from a single sample in a study of T-cell memory formation after mild COVID-19. Via MiXCR, TCRdb re-called the 5' RACE reads, giving one row per CDR3 protein. The table includes about 200,000 distinct CDR3 sequences, around 9.1% detected once. Sequenced: PBMCs or a T cell subset sorted from them (not recorded which). The receptors were gathered from a man younger than 30 who had mild COVID-19 (a few samples of this study predate the infection). Cell type and time point are not known. The CDR3 runs from the conserved cysteine through the conserved F or W. Each record gives: J gene, V gene, clone size, D gene, CDR3 length, CDR3 protein, CDR3 DNA. The D gene is left open where the match is weak. The size entry is marked missing in some rows and otherwise reads once, few, many or a size class.

TRBJ2-5,TRBV9,many,-,15,CASSVNPTVGVAQYF,TGTGCCAGCAGCGTAAACCCGACAGTCGGAGTTGCCCAGTACTTC
TRBJ2-1,TRBV2,-,TRBD1,14,CASSPQGADNEQFF,TGTGCCAGCAGCCCACAGGGGGCGGACAATGAGCAGTTCTTC
TRBJ2-1,TRBV30,many,-,12,CAWRHTQTRPFF,TGTGCCTGGAGACACACCCAAACGCGCCCGTTCTTC
TRBJ2-5,TRBV7-6,many,-,13,CASGRGHQETQYF,TGTGCCAGCGGCCGAGGGCACCAAGAGACCCAGTACTTC
TRBJ1-2,TRBV4-3,-,TRBD1,16,CASSPVGQMGNYGYTF,TGCGCCAGCAGCCCTGTGGGACAGATGGGAAACTATGGCTACACCTTC
TRBJ1-2,TRBV11-1,few,TRBD1,17,CASSRWTGGDSVDGYTF,TGTGCCAGCAGCCGATGGACAGGGGGCGATAGTGTTGATGGCTACACCTTC
TRBJ1-5,TRBV18,many,-,14,CASSPQGSNQPQHF,TGTGCCAGCTCACCCCAGGGTAGCAATCAGCCCCAGCATTTT
TRBJ2-1,TRBV20-1,many,TRBD2,15,CSASDAQRGGHEQFF,TGCAGTGCTTCAGATGCCCAGCGGGGGGGCCATGAGCAGTTCTTC
TRBJ2-5,TRBV5-1,few,-,15,CASSLGTTVQETQYF,TGCGCCAGCAGCTTGGGGACTACGGTGCAAGAGACCCAGTACTTC
TRBJ2-5,TRBV7-6,-,-,16,CASSWSGPSSRETQYF,TGTGCCAGCAGCTGGAGCGGACCCTCCTCTCGAGAGACCCAGTACTTC
TRBJ1-1,TRBV6-2/TRBV6-3,-,TRBD1,15,CASKLPGQGRTEAFF,TGTGCCAGCAAACTCCCGGGACAGGGTCGCACTGAAGCTTTCTTT
TRBJ1-2,TRBV7-6,many,TRBD1,16,CASSLVGQGGNYGYTF,TGTGCCAGCAGCTTGGTAGGACAGGGTGGAAACTATGGCTACACCTTC